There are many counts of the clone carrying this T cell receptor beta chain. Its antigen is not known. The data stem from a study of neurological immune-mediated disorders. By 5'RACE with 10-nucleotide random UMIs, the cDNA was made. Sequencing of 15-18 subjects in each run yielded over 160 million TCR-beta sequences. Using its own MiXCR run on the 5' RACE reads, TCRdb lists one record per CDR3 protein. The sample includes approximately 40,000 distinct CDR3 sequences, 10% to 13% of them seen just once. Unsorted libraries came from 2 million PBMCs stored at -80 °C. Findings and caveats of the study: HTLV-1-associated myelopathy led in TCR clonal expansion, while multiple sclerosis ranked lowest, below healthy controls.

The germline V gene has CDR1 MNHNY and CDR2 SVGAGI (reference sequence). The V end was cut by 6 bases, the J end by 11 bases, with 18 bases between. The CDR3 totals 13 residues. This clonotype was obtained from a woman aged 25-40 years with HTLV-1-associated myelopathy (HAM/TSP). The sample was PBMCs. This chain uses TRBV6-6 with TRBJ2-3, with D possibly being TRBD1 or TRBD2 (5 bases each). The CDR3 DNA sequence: TGTGCCAGCAGCCCCGGGACCCCCCAGGAGCAGTATTTT. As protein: CASSPGTPQEQYF.